This TCR beta chain was sequenced during a study of CD8+CD57+ T cells in acquired aplastic anemia. Genomic DNA acted as the template from which TCR beta VDJ combination and CDR3 sequence profiling were carried out. TCRdb fed the reads into MiXCR, producing one record per CDR3 protein. The table lists under 200,000 distinct CDR3 sequences, around 40% of them singletons. This CDR3 region has 13 residues. V lost 6 bases to trimming and J lost 2 bases, with 8 bases between them. Study-wide findings and caveats: Comparison of patients with controls identified some 29 shared CD8+ CDR3 sequences.

Points on this clonotype: What it binds is not known. This CDR3 is missing its conserved last phenylalanine or tryptophan, likely due to a read error.

This sequence originates from a human donor in good health. Material: sorted CD4+, CD8+, or CD8+CD57+ T cells (not recorded which) from PBMCs. The V and J genes are TRBV12-3 or TRBV12-4 and TRBJ1-5; D not certain. CDR3 amino acids: CASRAEGNQPQHL. DNA of the CDR3: TGTGCCAGCAGGGCTGAGGGCAATCAGCCCCAGCATCTT.